The 8 T cell receptor beta chains presented below share a single source sample, sequenced in a study of regulatory T cells in long-lasting Graves disease. Time point: persistent/refractory GD, antithyroid drugs over 5 years with positive TRAb. Generation of the TCR library employed RNA extracted from PBMCs. Investigators prepared the TCR beta libraries by applying iRepertoire HTBI primers and Arm-PCR of CDR3 regions. One entry per CDR3 protein results from TCRdb running MiXCR on the multiplex PCR reads. The sample contains a few hundred thousand distinct CDR3 sequences, roughly 23% of which appear only once. The sequenced sample was peripheral blood mononuclear cells (PBMCs), obtained when the disease was refractory, from a patient treated with antithyroid drugs. All receptors derive from a woman between 40 and 55 years old with Graves disease.

This chain joins TRBV9 and TRBJ1-5, with unresolved D. The CDR3 loop spans 14 amino acids. Trimming shortened V by 4 bases and J by 5 bases, and 13 bases separated the two germline ends. CDR1 and CDR2 from the germline V gene are SGDLS and YYNGEE. The CDR3 DNA follows: TGTGCCAGCAGCCCTTTGGACGGGGATCAGCCCCAGCATTTT. It translates to CASSPLDGDQPQHF.

About this clonotype: A read error may be the cause here, since a much bigger clone is one base away. The chain is built from TRBV2 and TRBJ2-2; D call uncertain. V was clipped by 3 bases and J by 3 bases, with 2 bases between them. Germline V gene sequence: CDR1 SNHLY, CDR2 FYNNEI. The CDR3 sequence is 12 residues long. This CDR3 reads CASSDDTGELFF. The CDR3 DNA is TGTGCCAGCAGTGACGACACCGGGGAGCTGTTTTTT.

This clonotype was found a few times. This rearrangement joins TRBV5-1 to TRBJ2-2, with 7 bases fitting TRBD1. This CDR3 region has 17 residues. V lost 4 bases and J lost 5; bases outside the gene matches: 14. CDR1 SGHRS and CDR2 YFSETQ come from the germline V gene. The CDR3 DNA reads TGCGCCAGCAGCCCAAAAAACAGGGGCGGAGAAACCGGGGAGCTGTTTTTT. Translating gives CASSPKNRGGETGELFF.

In its sample, this clonotype was seen many times. This chain links TRBV6-2 or TRBV6-3 with TRBJ2-5, with a possible D match to TRBD1 (5 bases). The CDR3 has 13 residues. V was clipped by 8 bases and J by 9 bases, with 19 bases between them. Germline V gene sequence: CDR1 MNHEY, CDR2 SVGEGT. The CDR3: CASSEDTQGAQYF. DNA of the CDR3: TGTGCCAGCTCCGAGGACACCCAAGGGGCCCAGTACTTC.

This clonotype occurred many times. V usage is TRBV13 and J usage is TRBJ1-1; D unresolved. The germline V gene encodes CDR1 PRHDT and CDR2 FYEKMQ (reference sequence). This CDR3 region has 11 residues. Trimming stripped 3 bases from V and 5 bases from J, with 4 bases between. The CDR3 here is CASSLQTEAFF. In DNA, the CDR3 is TGTGCCAGCAGCTTGCAGACTGAAGCTTTCTTT.

This clonotype was seen ten or more times. J is TRBJ2-7 and V is TRBV12-3 or TRBV12-4, with 8 bases fitting TRBD2. Losses at the gene ends were 2 bases for V and 8 bases for J; bases not matched to a gene: 17. The CDR3 is made up of 17 amino acids. CDR3 protein: CASSLFTGGPSLTQQYF. The CDR3 coding sequence is TGTGCCAGCAGTTTATTTACGGGAGGGCCGAGTCTTACACAGCAGTACTTC.

This clonotype came up many times. The chain combines TRBV24-1 with TRBJ2-5; possible D gene TRBD1, 6 bases. The V gene lost 2 bases and the J gene lost 2 bases, with 11 bases spanning the gap. Germline V gene lookup returns CDR1 KGHDR and CDR2 SFDVKD. The CDR3 is 15 residues long. The CDR3 sequence: CATSDSRTAQETQYF. The CDR3, as DNA: TGTGCCACCAGTGATTCTCGGACAGCTCAAGAGACCCAGTACTTC.

This clonotype was detected many times. DNA of the CDR3: TGTGCCAGCAGCACGAAGACAGGGCTGCTGAGGACTGAAGCTTTCTTT. Translating it yields CASSTKTGLLRTEAFF. The V gene is TRBV7-2, the J gene TRBJ1-1; 7 bases are a match to TRBD1. The CDR3 loop spans 16 amino acids. V was pared by 5 bases and J by 5 bases, with 14 bases of the junction left unmatched. Germline V gives CDR1 SGHTA, CDR2 FQGNSA.